The 30 T cell receptor beta chains reported below all come from one sample, sequenced in a study of T cell changes during pregnancy in multiple sclerosis (dated by TCRdb to the late 2010s). The method was the immunoSEQ multiplex PCR assay. What TCRdb holds here is the immuneACCESS table cut down to in-frame rearrangements. Part of the clones is not present; checked against another copy, under half of the missing clones reflect an unresolved V gene, and the others are unexplained. The sample data list more than 80,000 clones, and 90% to 95% of these were observed just once. Of the sample, over 0.95% falls within the top ten clones. The material sequenced was peripheral blood, taken in the second trimester of pregnancy. The source is a female donor with multiple sclerosis, enrolled in a pregnancy study.

The CDR3 is CATLQGAAEAFF. DNA for the CDR3: TGCGCCACCTTACAGGGGGCGGCTGAAGCTTTCTTT. The rearrangement uses TRBV10-2 and TRBJ1-1; 9 nucleotides match TRBD1. CDR3 length: 12 residues. The germline V gene encodes CDR1 WSHSY and CDR2 SAAADI. V gave up 10 bases and J gave up 6 bases; unmatched junction bases: 6.

The gene calls are TRBV9 and TRBJ2-3, with D possibly being TRBD2 (5 bases). The CDR3 length is 16 residues. Germline assignment: CDR1 SGDLS and CDR2 YYNGEE. The germline V and J ends were trimmed by 0 bases and 1 base, with 12 bases remaining between them. DNA of the CDR3: TGTGCCAGCAGCGTAGAACCAGCGGTCCGCACAGATACGCAGTATTTT. Translation gives CASSVEPAVRTDTQYF.

The J gene is TRBJ2-2, the V gene TRBV7-2; 7 positions match TRBD2. The junction had 15 bases not matched to a gene; V was cut back by 1 base and J by 4 bases. Germline assignment: CDR1 SGHTA and CDR2 FQGNSA. This CDR3 region has 19 residues. CDR3 sequence: CASSLVLAGTITGTGELFF. The CDR3 region has the DNA TGTGCCAGCAGCTTAGTTCTAGCCGGGACTATCACGGGCACCGGGGAGCTGTTTTTT.

V gene TRBV7-2 combines with J gene TRBJ1-3; D possibly corresponds to TRBD1 (6 bases). CDR3 length: 14 amino acids. V lost 5 bases and J lost 4, with 12 bases in between. In germline, CDR1 is SGHTA, CDR2 FQGNSA. DNA for the CDR3: TGTGCCAGCAGCCTCGCAGGGGCCGGAAACACCATATATTTT. Its protein product is CASSLAGAGNTIYF.

The chain joins TRBV7-6 to TRBJ2-7, with TRBD2 matching over 11 bases. Per germline, CDR1 SGHVS and CDR2 FNYEAQ. There are 15 residues in the CDR3. Trimming took 5 bases from V and 5 from J; bases not matched to a gene: 8. The CDR3 region is CASSPSGRSGNEQYF. The CDR3 nucleotides are TGTGCCAGCAGCCCTAGCGGGAGGTCGGGGAACGAGCAGTACTTC.

This clone is a singleton in its sample. This chain joins TRBV28 and TRBJ2-7; 7 nucleotides agree with TRBD2. CDR3 length equals 16 residues. Trimming at V came to 4 bases and at J to 5 bases, leaving 14 bases not matched to a gene. Germline V gene sequence: CDR1 MDHEN, CDR2 SYDVKM. The DNA of the CDR3 is TGTGCCAGCAGTTGGGGCGGGGCGGGAGAGGGCCACGAGCAGTACTTC. It encodes CASSWGGAGEGHEQYF.

The genes are TRBV27 and TRBJ2-3, with 7 bases fitting TRBD1. Germline V gene sequence: CDR1 MNHEY, CDR2 SMNVEV (reference sequence). The trim removed 0 bases at V and 4 bases at J, leaving 7 bases unmatched. The CDR3 is made up of 16 amino acids. CDR3 sequence (DNA): TGTGCCAGCAGTTTATCGAGGGCAGGGGGACCAGATACGCAGTATTTT. It encodes CASSLSRAGGPDTQYF.

The chain links TRBV19 to TRBJ1-3; no definite D call. This CDR3 has 15 residues. Between the trimmed V and J ends, which lost 1 base and 0 bases, there was a span of 7 bases. Germline-derived CDR1 and CDR2 are LNHDA and SQIVND (reference sequence). The CDR3 DNA reads TGTGCCAGTAGTATAGTACCGAGCTCTGGAAACACCATATATTTT. Translated: CASSIVPSSGNTIYF.

The J gene is TRBJ1-3, the V gene TRBV5-1, with no clear D. Germline V lookup: CDR1 SGHRS, CDR2 YFSETQ. Trimming removed 2 bases from V and 4 bases from J, with 19 bases in between. The CDR3 is 17 amino acids. CDR3 nucleotides: TGCGCCAGCAGCTTTGACATTTTCCCACCAGGAGGAAACACCATATATTTT. It encodes CASSFDIFPPGGNTIYF.

The chain carries TRBV7-6 and TRBJ1-1; perhaps TRBD1 as D (6 bases). This CDR3 spans 18 amino acids. Trimming took 5 bases from V and 0 from J, leaving 22 bases between them. Germline V CDR1 and CDR2: SGHVS, FNYEAQ. Here the CDR3 reads CASSPPLVTGDMNTEAFF. The CDR3, as DNA: TGTGCCAGCAGCCCTCCTCTTGTGACAGGCGATATGAACACTGAAGCTTTCTTT.

The chain has TRBV19 and TRBJ2-2; 14 bases line up with TRBD2. Germline trimming cut 5 bases from V and 1 base from J; bases unmatched to any gene: 12. CDR1 is LNHDA and CDR2 is SQIVND in the germline V gene (reference sequence). This CDR3 has 20 amino acids. CDR3 bases: TGTGCCAGTAGTCTCAGACTAGCGGGAGGGCCATCGGGGAACACCGGGGAGCTGTTTTTT. Translated: CASSLRLAGGPSGNTGELFF.

The chain couples TRBV4-1 to TRBJ2-7, with 15 nucleotides matching TRBD2. CDR3 length: 18 amino acids. Germline CDR1 reads MGHRA; CDR2 reads YSYEKL. V trimming: 1 base; J trimming: 5 bases; junction bases outside the gene matches: 9. This CDR3 is CASSQAPGTSGRKDEQYF. The CDR3 DNA reads as TGCGCCAGCAGCCAAGCGCCCGGGACTAGCGGGAGGAAAGACGAGCAGTACTTC.

This rearrangement joins TRBV6-1 to TRBJ2-2, with TRBD1 matching 8 bases. V trimming: 6 bases; J trimming: 7 bases; junction bases outside the gene matches: 7. Germline CDR1 MNHNS, CDR2 SASEGT. The CDR3 has 14 amino acids. CDR3 bases: TGTGCCAGCAGGGACAGGGACGTTATCGGGGAGCTGTTTTTT. This sequence encodes CASRDRDVIGELFF.

This rearrangement joins TRBV10-3 to TRBJ2-3; 13 nucleotides align to TRBD2. The CDR3 is 20 amino acids. The germline gives CDR1 ENHRY, CDR2 SYGVKD. Germline trimming cut 7 bases from V and 2 bases from J; bases unmatched to any gene: 18. Here the CDR3 reads CAITKGVSGLAGRDTDTQYF. In DNA form, the CDR3 reads TGTGCCATCACTAAGGGGGTATCGGGACTAGCGGGACGAGACACAGATACGCAGTATTTT.

This chain links TRBV5-1 with TRBJ2-3; possibly TRBD1 for D (5 bases). The germline V gene encodes CDR1 SGHRS and CDR2 YFSETQ. This CDR3 is built from 14 residues. The V and J ends lost 0 bases and 2 bases respectively, with 7 bases between them. As DNA, the CDR3 is TGCGCCAGCAGCTTGGACAGGCCCACAGATACGCAGTATTTT. It is translated as CASSLDRPTDTQYF.

The rearrangement uses TRBV27 and TRBJ2-1; perhaps TRBD2 as D (6 bases). Germline values: CDR1 MNHEY, CDR2 SMNVEV (reference sequence). The CDR3 has 14 amino acids. V gave up 5 bases and J gave up 12 bases, with 20 bases separating them. CDR3 sequence reads: CASSNRDLSGGQFF. The CDR3 DNA sequence: TGTGCCAGCAGTAACCGGGACTTATCGGGTGGGCAGTTCTTC.

This chain joins TRBV21-1 and TRBJ2-7; the D call TRBD2 from the table was never checked on the DNA. TRBV21-1 is a recognized pseudogene. The CDR3 length is 13 residues. The CDR3 DNA reads TGTGCCAGCAGCATCGCGGCCCTCTACGAGCAGTACTTC. This translates into CASSIAALYEQYF.

The genes are TRBV18 and TRBJ2-1; no clear D gene. V lost 0 bases and J 6 bases, leaving 9 bases between the germline ends. In germline, CDR1 is KGHSH, CDR2 LQKENI. The CDR3 contains 14 residues. In DNA, the CDR3 is TGTGCCAGCTCACCACCATCCGAGGTCAATGAGCAGTTCTTC. Protein product: CASSPPSEVNEQFF.

The chain combines TRBV5-8 with TRBJ2-2; 7 positions match TRBD1. V lost 1 base and J lost 0; bases outside the gene matches: 3. CDR3 length: 16 residues. Germline lookup yields CDR1 SGHTS and CDR2 YDEGEE. CDR3 loop: CASSLYQGANTGELFF. The DNA for the CDR3 is TGTGCCAGCAGCTTGTACCAGGGGGCGAACACCGGGGAGCTGTTTTTT. The variable domain in full, completed from reference TRBV5-8 and TRBJ2-2, reads EAGVTQSPTHLIKTRGQQATLRCSPISGHTSVYWYQQALGLGLQFLLWYDEGEERNRGNFPPRFSGRQFPNYSSELNVNALELEDSALYLCASSLYQGANTGELFFGEGSRLTVL.

This chain connects TRBV19 to TRBJ2-1; 9 bases map to TRBD2. The CDR3 has 14 amino acids. The V and J ends lost 10 bases and 7 bases, in that order; junction bases with no gene match: 11. Germline V gene lookup returns CDR1 LNHDA and CDR2 SQIVND (reference sequence). Here the CDR3 reads CATIAASGINEQFF. The CDR3 nucleotides are TGTGCCACTATCGCGGCTAGCGGGATTAATGAGCAGTTCTTC.

The V gene is TRBV7-2, the J gene TRBJ2-5; D gene uncertain. CDR3 length: 15 amino acids. V was shortened by 5 bases and J by 3 bases, with 16 bases between the two germline ends. The V gene's germline CDR1 is SGHTA and CDR2 FQGNSA. Here the CDR3 DNA reads TGTGCCAGCAGCCCCTACTGGCGGTTCGAAGAGACCCAGTACTTC. Protein sequence: CASSPYWRFEETQYF.

The V and J genes are TRBV25-1 and TRBJ2-7; 7 bases map to TRBD1. J was trimmed by 0 bases and V by 4 bases; bases with no gene match: 9. This CDR3 is built from 16 residues. Germline CDR1 and CDR2: MGHDK and SYGVNS. The CDR3 DNA reads TGTGCCAGCAGTGGAATAGACAGGGCGACCTCCTACGAGCAGTACTTC. Protein: CASSGIDRATSYEQYF.

The chain links TRBV10-3 to TRBJ2-5, with a weak D call TRBD2 (6 bases). The V end was cut by 6 bases, the J end by 2 bases, with 7 bases between. The CDR3 contains 12 residues. Germline assignment: CDR1 ENHRY and CDR2 SYGVKD. CDR3 in amino acids: CAIRREQETQYF. CDR3 in DNA: TGTGCCATCAGGCGGGAACAAGAGACCCAGTACTTC.

The chain carries TRBV29-1 and TRBJ2-2; 12 positions match TRBD2. The CDR3 is made up of 15 amino acids. The V and J ends lost 2 bases and 7 bases, in that order; junction bases with no gene match: 5. CDR1 and CDR2 from the germline V gene are SQVTM and ANQGSEA. The chain's CDR3 is CSVEKLAGGNGELFF. As DNA, the CDR3 is TGCAGCGTTGAAAAACTAGCGGGAGGAAACGGGGAGCTGTTTTTT.

The chain couples TRBV5-1 to TRBJ1-4, with D tentatively TRBD1 (5 bases). Germline CDR1 and CDR2: SGHRS and YFSETQ. With 0 bases removed from V and 4 bases from J, the gap between germline ends came to 13 bases. The CDR3 runs to 16 residues. CDR3 residues: CASSLAGRGRNEKLFF. DNA for the CDR3: TGCGCCAGCAGCTTGGCCGGGCGGGGACGTAATGAAAAACTGTTTTTT. The variable domain in full, with the rest retrieved from reference TRBV5-1 and TRBJ1-4, is KAGVTQTPRYLIKTRGQQVTLSCSPISGHRSVSWYQQTPGQGLQFLFEYFSETQRNKGNFPGRFSGRQFSNSRSEMNVSTLELGDSALYLCASSLAGRGRNEKLFFGSGTQLSVL.

The chain uses TRBV25-1 and TRBJ2-7, with a weak D call TRBD1 (5 bases). The CDR3 is 14 residues long. V was trimmed by 4 bases and J by 5 bases, leaving 15 bases between them. CDR1 and CDR2 from the germline V gene are MGHDK and SYGVNS. The DNA of the CDR3 is TGTGCCAGCAGTGTGGGCAGGGTGGTCCACGAGCAGTACTTC. This gives the protein CASSVGRVVHEQYF.

This chain connects TRBV6-5 to TRBJ1-1; 7 bases agree with TRBD1. CDR3 size: 16 residues. V shed 3 bases and J 4 bases; nucleotides not matched to a gene: 11. Germline V CDR1 and CDR2: MNHEY, SVGAGI. CDR3 sequence reads: CASSYGATGIVTEAFF. In DNA, the CDR3 is TGTGCCAGCAGTTATGGGGCGACAGGGATAGTCACTGAAGCTTTCTTT.

The J gene is TRBJ2-5, the V gene TRBV27; a possible D gene is TRBD1 (5 bases). V was trimmed by 5 bases and J by 5 bases, leaving 12 bases between them. The CDR3 runs 13 residues. Germline V lookup: CDR1 MNHEY, CDR2 SMNVEV (reference sequence). The CDR3 protein is CASSQPGAETQYF. In DNA, the CDR3 is TGTGCCAGCAGTCAACCTGGGGCCGAGACCCAGTACTTC.

The chain has TRBV7-9 and TRBJ2-1; 16 nucleotides agree with TRBD2. CDR3 length: 19 amino acids. Germline V lookup: CDR1 SEHNR, CDR2 FQNEAQ (reference sequence). V dropped 3 bases and J dropped 2; count of bases not matched to a gene: 7. The CDR3 DNA reads as TGTGCCAGCAGCTTCGGGACTAGCGGGAGGGCCGGCGCCTACAATGAGCAGTTCTTC. Its protein product is CASSFGTSGRAGAYNEQFF.

This chain joins TRBV27 and TRBJ2-1, with 7 nucleotides matching TRBD2. V shed 2 bases and J 3 bases; nucleotides not matched to a gene: 7. Germline V lookup: CDR1 MNHEY, CDR2 SMNVEV (reference sequence). The CDR3 extends over 16 amino acids. CDR3 DNA: TGTGCCAGCAGTTTAAGGCGGGAGATTAACTACAATGAGCAGTTCTTC. Translation gives CASSLRREINYNEQFF.